This T cell receptor beta chain was captured in a study of cytomegalovirus exposure and HLA in healthy donors. Across the whole study: Early on, a data release was issued that held roughly 84 million unique TCRs from HLA-typed donors. General study findings and limits: Three chains tied to CMV proved CMV antigen-specific in vitro. Later findings reportedly placed an Asian-associated ancestry cluster below the roughly 700-donor mean for N-insertions.

The V and J ends lost 1 base and 9 bases respectively, with 12 bases between them. Germline V gene lookup returns CDR1 SGHAT and CDR2 FQNNGV. This CDR3 is built from 13 residues. PCR was performed using 60 Vbeta and 13 Jbeta primers. The method was immunoSEQ multiplex PCR; TCRdb's version includes in-frame clones alone and lacks a portion of them. This table has approximately 150,000 clones, 80% appearing once. As regards this clone: Its antigen is not identified.

The sample consisted of PBMCs. The sequence was collected from a young man in good health and CMV-seropositive. V usage is TRBV11-2 and J usage is TRBJ2-5; maybe TRBD2 (5 bases). CDR3 amino acids: CASSLAGWGAQYF. In DNA form, the CDR3 reads TGTGCCAGCAGCTTAGCTGGGTGGGGAGCCCAGTACTTC.